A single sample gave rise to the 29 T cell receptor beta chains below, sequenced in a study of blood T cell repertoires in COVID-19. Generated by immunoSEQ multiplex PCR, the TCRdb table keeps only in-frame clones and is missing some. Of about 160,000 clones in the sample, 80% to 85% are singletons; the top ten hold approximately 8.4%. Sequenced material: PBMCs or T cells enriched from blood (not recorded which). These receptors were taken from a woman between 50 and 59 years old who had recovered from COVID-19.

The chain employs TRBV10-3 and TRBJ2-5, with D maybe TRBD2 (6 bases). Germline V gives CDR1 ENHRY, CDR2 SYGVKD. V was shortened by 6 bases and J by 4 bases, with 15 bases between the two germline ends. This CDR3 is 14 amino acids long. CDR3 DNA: TGTGCCATCAGCGCCGGGACTGGAAGAGAGACCCAGTACTTC. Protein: CAISAGTGRETQYF.

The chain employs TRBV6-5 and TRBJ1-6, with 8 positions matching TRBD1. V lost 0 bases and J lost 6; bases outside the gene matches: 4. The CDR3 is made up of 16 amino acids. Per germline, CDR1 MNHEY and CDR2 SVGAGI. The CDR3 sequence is CASSYSIGQGNSPLHF. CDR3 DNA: TGTGCCAGCAGTTACTCGATTGGACAGGGTAATTCACCCCTCCACTTT.

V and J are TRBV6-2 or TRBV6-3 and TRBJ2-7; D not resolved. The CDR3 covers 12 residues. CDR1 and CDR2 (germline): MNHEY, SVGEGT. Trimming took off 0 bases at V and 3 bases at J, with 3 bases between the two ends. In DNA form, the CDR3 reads TGTGCCAGCAGTTACTCCTTCTACGAGCAGTACTTC. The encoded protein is CASSYSFYEQYF.

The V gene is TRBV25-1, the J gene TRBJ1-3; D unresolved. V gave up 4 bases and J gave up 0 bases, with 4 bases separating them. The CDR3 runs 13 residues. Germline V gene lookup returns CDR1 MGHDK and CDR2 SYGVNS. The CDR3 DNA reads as TGTGCCAGCAGTGCCAGCTCTGGAAACACCATATATTTT. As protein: CASSASSGNTIYF.

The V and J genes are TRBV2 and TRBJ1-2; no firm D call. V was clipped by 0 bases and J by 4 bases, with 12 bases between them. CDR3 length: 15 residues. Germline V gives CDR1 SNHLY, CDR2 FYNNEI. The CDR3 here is CASSEAITDFYGYTF. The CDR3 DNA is TGTGCCAGCAGTGAAGCGATTACTGATTTCTATGGCTACACCTTC.

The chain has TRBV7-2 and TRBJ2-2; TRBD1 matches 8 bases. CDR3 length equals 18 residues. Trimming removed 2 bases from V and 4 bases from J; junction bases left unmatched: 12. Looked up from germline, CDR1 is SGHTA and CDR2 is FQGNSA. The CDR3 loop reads CASSLPSAGTGRTGELFF. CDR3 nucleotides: TGTGCCAGCAGCTTACCAAGCGCTGGGACAGGCCGCACCGGGGAGCTGTTTTTT.

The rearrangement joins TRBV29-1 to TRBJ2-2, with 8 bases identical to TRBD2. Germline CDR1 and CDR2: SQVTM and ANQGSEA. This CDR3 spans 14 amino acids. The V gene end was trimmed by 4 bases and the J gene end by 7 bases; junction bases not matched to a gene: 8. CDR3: CSVGTSGDRGELFF. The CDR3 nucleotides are TGCAGCGTTGGTACTAGCGGAGACCGCGGGGAGCTGTTTTTT.

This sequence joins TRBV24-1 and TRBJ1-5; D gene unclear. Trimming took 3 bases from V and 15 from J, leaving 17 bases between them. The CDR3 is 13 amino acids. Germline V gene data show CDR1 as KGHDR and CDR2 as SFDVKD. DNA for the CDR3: TGTGCCACCAGTGATAACTTCTCGCACGGGTGGCATTTT. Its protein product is CATSDNFSHGWHF.

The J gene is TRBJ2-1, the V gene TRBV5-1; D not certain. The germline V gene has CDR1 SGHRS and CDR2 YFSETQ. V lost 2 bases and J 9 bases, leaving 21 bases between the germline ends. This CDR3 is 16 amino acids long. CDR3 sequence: CASSFDPPSRSFEQFF. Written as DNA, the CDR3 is TGCGCCAGCAGCTTTGACCCCCCTTCCCGGAGTTTTGAGCAGTTCTTC.

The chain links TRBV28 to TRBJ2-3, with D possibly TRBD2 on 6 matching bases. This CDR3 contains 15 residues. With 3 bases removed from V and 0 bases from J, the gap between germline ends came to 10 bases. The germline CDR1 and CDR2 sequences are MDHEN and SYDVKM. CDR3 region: CASSLGRGSTDTQYF. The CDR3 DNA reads TGTGCCAGCAGTTTGGGGCGGGGAAGCACAGATACGCAGTATTTT.

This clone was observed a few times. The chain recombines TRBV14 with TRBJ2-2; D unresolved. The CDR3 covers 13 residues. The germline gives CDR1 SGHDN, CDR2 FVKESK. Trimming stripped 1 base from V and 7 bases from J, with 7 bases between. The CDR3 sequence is CASSQALSGELFF. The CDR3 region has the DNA TGTGCCAGCAGCCAAGCTCTTAGCGGGGAGCTGTTTTTT.

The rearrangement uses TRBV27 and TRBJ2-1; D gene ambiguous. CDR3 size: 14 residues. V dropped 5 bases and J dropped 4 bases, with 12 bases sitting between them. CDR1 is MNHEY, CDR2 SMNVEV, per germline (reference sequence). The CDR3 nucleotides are TGTGCCAGCAGTACGAGGTGGCTTTACAATGAGCAGTTCTTC. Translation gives CASSTRWLYNEQFF.

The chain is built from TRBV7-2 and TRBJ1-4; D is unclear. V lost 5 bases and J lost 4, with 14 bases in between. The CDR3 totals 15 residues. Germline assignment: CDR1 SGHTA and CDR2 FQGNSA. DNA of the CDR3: TGTGCCAGCAGCCCATACCGCGGTGGTAATGAAAAACTGTTTTTT. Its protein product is CASSPYRGGNEKLFF.

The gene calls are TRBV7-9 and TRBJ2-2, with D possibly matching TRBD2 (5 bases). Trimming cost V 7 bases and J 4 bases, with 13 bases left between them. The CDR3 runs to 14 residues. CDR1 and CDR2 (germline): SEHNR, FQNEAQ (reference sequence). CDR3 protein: CASKPGGFTGELFF. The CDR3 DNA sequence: TGTGCCAGCAAGCCAGGAGGATTCACCGGGGAGCTGTTTTTT.

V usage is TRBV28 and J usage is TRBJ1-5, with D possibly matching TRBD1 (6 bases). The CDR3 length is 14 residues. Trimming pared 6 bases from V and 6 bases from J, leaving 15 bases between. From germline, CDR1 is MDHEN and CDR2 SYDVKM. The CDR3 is CASSSGQTVQPQHF. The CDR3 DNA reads TGTGCCAGCAGCTCCGGACAGACCGTTCAGCCCCAGCATTTT.

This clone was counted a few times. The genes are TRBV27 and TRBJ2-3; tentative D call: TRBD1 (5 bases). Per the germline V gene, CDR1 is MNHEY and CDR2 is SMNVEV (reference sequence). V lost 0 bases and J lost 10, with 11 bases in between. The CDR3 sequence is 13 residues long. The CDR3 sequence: CASSLSPQGAQYF. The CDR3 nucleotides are TGTGCCAGCAGTTTATCCCCCCAAGGGGCGCAGTATTTT.

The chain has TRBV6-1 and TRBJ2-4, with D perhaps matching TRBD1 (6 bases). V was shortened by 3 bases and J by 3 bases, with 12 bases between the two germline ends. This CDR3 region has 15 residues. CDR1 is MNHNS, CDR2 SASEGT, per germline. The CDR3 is CASSDRGIGKNIQYF. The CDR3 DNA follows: TGTGCCAGCAGTGACAGGGGAATCGGCAAAAACATTCAGTACTTC.

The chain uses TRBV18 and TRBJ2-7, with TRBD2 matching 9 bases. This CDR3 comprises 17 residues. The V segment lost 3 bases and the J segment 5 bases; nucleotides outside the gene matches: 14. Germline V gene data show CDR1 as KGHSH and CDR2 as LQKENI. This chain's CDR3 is CASSPFTMGLAGNEQYF. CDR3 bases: TGTGCCAGCTCACCTTTTACGATGGGGCTAGCGGGGAACGAGCAGTACTTC.

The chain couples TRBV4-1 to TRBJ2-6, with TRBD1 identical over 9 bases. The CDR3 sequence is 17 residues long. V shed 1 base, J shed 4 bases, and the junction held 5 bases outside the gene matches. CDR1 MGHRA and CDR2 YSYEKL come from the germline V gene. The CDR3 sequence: CASSQGQGGLGANVLTF. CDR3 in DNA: TGCGCCAGCAGCCAAGGACAGGGGGGTCTAGGGGCCAACGTCCTGACTTTC.

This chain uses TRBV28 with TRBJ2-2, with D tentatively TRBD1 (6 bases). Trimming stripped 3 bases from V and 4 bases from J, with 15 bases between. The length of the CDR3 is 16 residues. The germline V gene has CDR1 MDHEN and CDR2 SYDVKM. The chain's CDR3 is CASSFVGTRITGELFF. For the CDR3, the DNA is TGTGCCAGCAGTTTCGTCGGGACACGAATCACCGGGGAGCTGTTTTTT.

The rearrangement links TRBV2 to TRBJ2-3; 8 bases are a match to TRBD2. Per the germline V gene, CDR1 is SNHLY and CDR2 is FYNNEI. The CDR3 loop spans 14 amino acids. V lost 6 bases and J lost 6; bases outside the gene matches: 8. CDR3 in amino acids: CASSGSGSGDTQYF. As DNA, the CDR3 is TGTGCCAGCAGCGGAAGCGGGAGTGGCGATACGCAGTATTTT.

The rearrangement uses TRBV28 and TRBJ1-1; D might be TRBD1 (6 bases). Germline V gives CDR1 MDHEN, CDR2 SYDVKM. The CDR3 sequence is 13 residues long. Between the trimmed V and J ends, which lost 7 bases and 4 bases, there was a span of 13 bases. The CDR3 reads CASTGGIITEAFF. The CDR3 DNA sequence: TGTGCCAGCACGGGGGGCATCATCACTGAAGCTTTCTTT.

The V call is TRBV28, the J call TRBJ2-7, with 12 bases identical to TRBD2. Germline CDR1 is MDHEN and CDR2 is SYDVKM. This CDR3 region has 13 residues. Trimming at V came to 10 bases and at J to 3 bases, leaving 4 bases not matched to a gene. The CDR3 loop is CATLAGGNYEQYF. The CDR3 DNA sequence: TGTGCCACCCTAGCGGGAGGGAACTACGAGCAGTACTTC.

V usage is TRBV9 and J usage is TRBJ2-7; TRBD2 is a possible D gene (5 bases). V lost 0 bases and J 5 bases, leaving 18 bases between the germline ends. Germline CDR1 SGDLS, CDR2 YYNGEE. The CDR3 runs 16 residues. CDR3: CASSVGTSRLLDEQYF. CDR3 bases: TGTGCCAGCAGCGTAGGGACTTCACGCTTGTTAGACGAGCAGTACTTC.

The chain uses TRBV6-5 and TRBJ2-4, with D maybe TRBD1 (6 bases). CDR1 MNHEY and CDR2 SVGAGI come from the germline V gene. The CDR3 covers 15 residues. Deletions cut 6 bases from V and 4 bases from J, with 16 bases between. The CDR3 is CASSQGSGWKNIQYF. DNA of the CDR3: TGTGCCAGCAGCCAGGGGTCAGGGTGGAAAAACATTCAGTACTTC.

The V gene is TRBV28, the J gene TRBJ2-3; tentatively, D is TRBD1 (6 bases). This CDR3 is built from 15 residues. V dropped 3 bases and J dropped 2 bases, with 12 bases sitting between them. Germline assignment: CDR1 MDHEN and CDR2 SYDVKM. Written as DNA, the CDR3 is TGTGCCAGCAGTTTTGGGGGCCCCCCCACAGATACGCAGTATTTT. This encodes CASSFGGPPTDTQYF. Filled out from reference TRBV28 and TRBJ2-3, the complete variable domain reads DVKVTQSSRYLVKRTGEKVFLECVQDMDHENMFWYRQDPGLGLRLIYFSYDVKMKEKGDIPEGYSVSREKKERFSLILESASTNQTSMYLCASSFGGPPTDTQYFGPGTRLTVL.

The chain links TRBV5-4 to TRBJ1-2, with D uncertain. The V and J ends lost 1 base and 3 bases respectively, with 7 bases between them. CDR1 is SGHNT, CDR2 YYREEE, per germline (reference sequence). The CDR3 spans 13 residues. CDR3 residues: CASSLSRDYGYTF. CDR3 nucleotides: TGTGCCAGCAGCTTGTCGAGAGACTATGGCTACACCTTC.

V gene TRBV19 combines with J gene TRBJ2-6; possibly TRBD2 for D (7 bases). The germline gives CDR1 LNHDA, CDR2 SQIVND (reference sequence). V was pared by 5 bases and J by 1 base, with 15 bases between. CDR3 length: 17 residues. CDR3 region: CASSWGGAYSGANVLTF. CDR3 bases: TGTGCCAGTAGTTGGGGGGGCGCGTATTCTGGGGCCAACGTCCTGACTTTC.

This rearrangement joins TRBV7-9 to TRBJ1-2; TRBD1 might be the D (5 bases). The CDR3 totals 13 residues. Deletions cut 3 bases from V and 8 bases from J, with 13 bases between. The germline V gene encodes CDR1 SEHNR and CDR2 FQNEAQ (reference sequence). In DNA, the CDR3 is TGTGCCAGCAGCTTGGACGGGGGAATAGGCTACACCTTC. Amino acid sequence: CASSLDGGIGYTF.